This T cell receptor beta chain stems from a study of blood T cell repertoires in COVID-19. On this clone: The junction shows a germline mismatch at one end, possibly a read error. Within the sample, other DNA sequences also encode this same CDR3.

CDR1 is SGHAT and CDR2 is FQNNGV in the germline V gene. The CDR3 has 14 residues. Assay used: immunoSEQ multiplex PCR; TCRdb lists only in-frame clones, some missing. This table has about 220,000 clones, approximately 80% appearing once. This rearrangement joins TRBV11-2 to TRBJ1-5; D is unresolved. This receptor was obtained from a man aged 30-40 years with active or convalescent COVID-19. The sample taken for sequencing was peripheral blood. This CDR3 is CASSLSDSNQPQHF. CDR3 DNA sequence: TGTGCCAGCAGCTTATCAGATAGCAACCAGCCCCAGCATTTT.